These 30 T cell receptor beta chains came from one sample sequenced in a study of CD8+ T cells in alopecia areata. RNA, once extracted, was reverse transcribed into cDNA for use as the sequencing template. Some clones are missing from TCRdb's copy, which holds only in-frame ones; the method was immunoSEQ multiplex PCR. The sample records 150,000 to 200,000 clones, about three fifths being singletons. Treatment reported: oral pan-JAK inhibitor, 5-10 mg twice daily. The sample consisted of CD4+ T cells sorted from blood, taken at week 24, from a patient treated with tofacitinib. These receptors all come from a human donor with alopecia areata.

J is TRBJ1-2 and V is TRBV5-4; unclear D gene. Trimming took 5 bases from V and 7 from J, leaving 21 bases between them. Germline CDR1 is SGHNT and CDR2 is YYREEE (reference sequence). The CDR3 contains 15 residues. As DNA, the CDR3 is TGTGCCAGCAGAAATGAGTCAGCTCAGAGGGCTGGCTACACCTTC. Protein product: CASRNESAQRAGYTF.

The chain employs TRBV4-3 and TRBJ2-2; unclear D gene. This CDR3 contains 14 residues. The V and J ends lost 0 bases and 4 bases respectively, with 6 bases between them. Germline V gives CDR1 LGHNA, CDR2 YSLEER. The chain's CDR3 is CASSQEWGTGELFF. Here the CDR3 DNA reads TGCGCCAGCAGCCAAGAGTGGGGCACCGGGGAGCTGTTTTTT.

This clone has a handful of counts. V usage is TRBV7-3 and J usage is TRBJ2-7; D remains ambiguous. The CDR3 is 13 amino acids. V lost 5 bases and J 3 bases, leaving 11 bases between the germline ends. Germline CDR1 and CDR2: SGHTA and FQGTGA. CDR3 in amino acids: CASSPGGYYEQYF. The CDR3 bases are TGTGCCAGCAGCCCGGGTGGTTACTACGAGCAGTACTTC.

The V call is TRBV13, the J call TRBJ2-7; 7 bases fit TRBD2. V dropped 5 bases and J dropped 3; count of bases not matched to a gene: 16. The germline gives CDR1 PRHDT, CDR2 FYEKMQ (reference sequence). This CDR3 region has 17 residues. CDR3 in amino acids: CASSRASPGLGHYEQYF. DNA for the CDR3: TGTGCCAGCAGCCGAGCCAGTCCAGGACTAGGACACTACGAGCAGTACTTC.

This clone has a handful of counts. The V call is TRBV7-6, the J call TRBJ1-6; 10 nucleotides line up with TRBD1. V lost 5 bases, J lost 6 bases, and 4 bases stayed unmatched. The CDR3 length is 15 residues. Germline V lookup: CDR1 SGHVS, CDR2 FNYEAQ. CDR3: CASSPWDRGNSPLHF. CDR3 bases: TGTGCCAGCAGCCCATGGGACAGGGGTAATTCACCCCTCCACTTT.

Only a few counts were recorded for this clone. CDR3 in DNA: TGTGCCAGCAGCTTAGGACATCAAAATCAGCCCCAGCATTTT. This encodes CASSLGHQNQPQHF. The V gene is TRBV7-2, the J gene TRBJ1-5; no definite D call. V was cut by 1 base and J by 4 bases, with 8 bases left in between. In germline, CDR1 is SGHTA, CDR2 FQGNSA. The length of the CDR3 is 14 residues.

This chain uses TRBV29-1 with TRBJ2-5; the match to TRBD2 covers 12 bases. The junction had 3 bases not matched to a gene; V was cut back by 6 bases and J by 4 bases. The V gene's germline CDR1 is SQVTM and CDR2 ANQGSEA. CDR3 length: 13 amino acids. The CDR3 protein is CSVRTSGVETQYF. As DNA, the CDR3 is TGCAGCGTCCGGACTAGCGGGGTAGAGACCCAGTACTTC. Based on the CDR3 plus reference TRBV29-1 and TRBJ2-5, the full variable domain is SAVISQKPSRDICQRGTSLTIQCQVDSQVTMMFWYRQQPGQSLTLIATANQGSEATYESGFVIDKFPISRPNLTFSTLTVSNMSPEDSSIYLCSVRTSGVETQYFGPGTRLLVL.

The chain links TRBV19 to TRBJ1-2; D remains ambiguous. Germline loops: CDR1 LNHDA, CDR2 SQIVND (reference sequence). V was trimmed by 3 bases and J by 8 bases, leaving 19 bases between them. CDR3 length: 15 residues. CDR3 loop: CASSIISRGVGGYTF. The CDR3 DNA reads TGTGCCAGTAGTATCATATCACGCGGCGTAGGAGGCTACACCTTC. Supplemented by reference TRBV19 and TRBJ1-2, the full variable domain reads DGGITQSPKYLFRKEGQNVTLSCEQNLNHDAMYWYRQDPGQGLRLIYYSQIVNDFQKGDIAEGYSVSREKKESFPLTVTSAQKNPTAFYLCASSIISRGVGGYTFGSGTRLTVV.

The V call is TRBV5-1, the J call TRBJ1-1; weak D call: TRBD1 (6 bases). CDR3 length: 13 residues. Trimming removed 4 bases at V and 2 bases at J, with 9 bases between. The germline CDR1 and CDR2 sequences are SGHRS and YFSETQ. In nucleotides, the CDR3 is TGCGCCAGCAGCAAGGACAGAAACACTGAAGCTTTCTTT. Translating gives CASSKDRNTEAFF.

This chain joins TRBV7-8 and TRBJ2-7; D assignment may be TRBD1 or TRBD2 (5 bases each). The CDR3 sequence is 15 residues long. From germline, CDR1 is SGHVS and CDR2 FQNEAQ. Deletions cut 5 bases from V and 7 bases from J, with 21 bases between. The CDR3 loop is CASSQPGTAGREQYF. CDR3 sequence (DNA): TGTGCCAGCAGCCAACCTGGGACGGCAGGTAGAGAGCAGTACTTC. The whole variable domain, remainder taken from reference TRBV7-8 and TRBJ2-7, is GAGVSQSPRYKVAKRGQDVALRCDPISGHVSLFWYQQALGQGPEFLTYFQNEAQLDKSGLPSDRFFAERPEGSVSTLKIQRTQQEDSAVYLCASSQPGTAGREQYFGPGTRLTVT.

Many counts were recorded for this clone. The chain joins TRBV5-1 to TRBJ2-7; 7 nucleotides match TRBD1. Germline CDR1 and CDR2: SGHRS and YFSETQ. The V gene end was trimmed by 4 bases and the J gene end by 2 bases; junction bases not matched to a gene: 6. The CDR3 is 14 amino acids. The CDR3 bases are TGCGCCAGCAGCAGGGACAGCGCAGCCTACGAGCAGTACTTC. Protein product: CASSRDSAAYEQYF.

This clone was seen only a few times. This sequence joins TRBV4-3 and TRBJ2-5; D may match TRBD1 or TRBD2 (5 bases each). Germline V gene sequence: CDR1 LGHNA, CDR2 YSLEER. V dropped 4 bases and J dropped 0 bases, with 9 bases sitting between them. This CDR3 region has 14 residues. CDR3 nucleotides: TGCGCCAGCAGCCGGGGGATAAACCAAGAGACCCAGTACTTC. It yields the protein CASSRGINQETQYF.

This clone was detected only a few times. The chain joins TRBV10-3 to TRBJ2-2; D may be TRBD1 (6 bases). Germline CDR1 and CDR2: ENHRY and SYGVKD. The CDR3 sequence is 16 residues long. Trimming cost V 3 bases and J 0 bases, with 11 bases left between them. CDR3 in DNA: TGTGCCATCAGTGATGGTAGGACAGCGAACACCGGGGAGCTGTTTTTT. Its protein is CAISDGRTANTGELFF.

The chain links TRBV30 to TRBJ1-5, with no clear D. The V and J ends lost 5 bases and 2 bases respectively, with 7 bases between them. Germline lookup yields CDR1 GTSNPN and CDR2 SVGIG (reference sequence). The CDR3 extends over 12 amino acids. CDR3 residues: CAWGVGNQPQHF. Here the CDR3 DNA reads TGTGCCTGGGGGGTTGGCAATCAGCCCCAGCATTTT.

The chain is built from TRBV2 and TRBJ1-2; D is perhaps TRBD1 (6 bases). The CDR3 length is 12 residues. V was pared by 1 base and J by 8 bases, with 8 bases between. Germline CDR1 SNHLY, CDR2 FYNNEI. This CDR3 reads CASSEGGGGYTF. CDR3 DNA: TGTGCCAGCAGTGAAGGTGGGGGCGGCTACACCTTC. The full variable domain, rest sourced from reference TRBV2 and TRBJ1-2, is EPEVTQTPSHQVTQMGQEVILRCVPISNHLYFYWYRQILGQKVEFLVSFYNNEISEKSEIFDDQFSVERPDGSNFTLKIRSTKLEDSAMYFCASSEGGGGYTFGSGTRLTVV.

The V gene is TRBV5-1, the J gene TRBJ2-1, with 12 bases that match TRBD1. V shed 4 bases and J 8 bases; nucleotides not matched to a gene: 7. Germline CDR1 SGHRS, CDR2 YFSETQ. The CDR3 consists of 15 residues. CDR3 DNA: TGCGCCAGCAGCACGGGACAGGGGGCAGGGCATGAGCAGTTCTTC. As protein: CASSTGQGAGHEQFF.

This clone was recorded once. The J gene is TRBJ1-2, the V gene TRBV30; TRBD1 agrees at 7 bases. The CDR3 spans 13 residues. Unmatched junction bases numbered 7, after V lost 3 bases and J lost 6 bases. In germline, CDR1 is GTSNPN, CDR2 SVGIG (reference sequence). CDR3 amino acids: CAWRKDRADGYTF. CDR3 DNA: TGTGCCTGGAGAAAAGACAGGGCCGATGGCTACACCTTC.

The CDR3 spells CASSLYRAGTGYSPLHF. The CDR3 region has the DNA TGTGCCAGCAGCTTATACCGTGCCGGGACAGGATATTCACCCCTCCACTTT. The J gene is TRBJ1-6, the V gene TRBV11-3, with 8 positions matching TRBD1. The germline gives CDR1 SGHNT, CDR2 YENEEA. J lost 8 bases, V lost 2 bases, and 11 bases had no gene match. This CDR3 comprises 17 residues.

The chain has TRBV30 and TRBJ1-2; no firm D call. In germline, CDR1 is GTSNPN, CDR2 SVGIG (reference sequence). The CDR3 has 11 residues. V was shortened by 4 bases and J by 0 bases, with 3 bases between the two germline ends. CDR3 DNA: TGTGCCTGGACATCTAACTATGGCTACACCTTC. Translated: CAWTSNYGYTF. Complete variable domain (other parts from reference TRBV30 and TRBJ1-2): SQTIHQWPATLVQPVGSPLSLECTVEGTSNPNLYWYRQAAGRGLQLLFYSVGIGQISSEVPQNLSASRPQDRQFILSSKKLLLSDSGFYLCAWTSNYGYTFGSGTRLTVV.

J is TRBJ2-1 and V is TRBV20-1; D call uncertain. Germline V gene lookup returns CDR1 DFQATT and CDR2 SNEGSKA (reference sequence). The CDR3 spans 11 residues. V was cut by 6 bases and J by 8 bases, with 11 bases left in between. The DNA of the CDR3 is TGCAGTGCCCTAAAATGGGATGAGCAGTTCTTC. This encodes CSALKWDEQFF.

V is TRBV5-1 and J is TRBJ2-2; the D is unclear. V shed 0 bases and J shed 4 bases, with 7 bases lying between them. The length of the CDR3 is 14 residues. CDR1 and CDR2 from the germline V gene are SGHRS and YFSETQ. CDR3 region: CASSLEGFTGELFF. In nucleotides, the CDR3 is TGCGCCAGCAGCTTGGAGGGCTTCACCGGGGAGCTGTTTTTT.

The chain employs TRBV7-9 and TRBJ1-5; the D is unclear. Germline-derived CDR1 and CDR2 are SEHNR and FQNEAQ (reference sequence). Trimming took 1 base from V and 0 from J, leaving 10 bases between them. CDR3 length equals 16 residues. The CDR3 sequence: CASSLGVGNSNQPQHF. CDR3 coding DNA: TGTGCCAGCAGCTTAGGAGTCGGAAATAGCAATCAGCCCCAGCATTTT.

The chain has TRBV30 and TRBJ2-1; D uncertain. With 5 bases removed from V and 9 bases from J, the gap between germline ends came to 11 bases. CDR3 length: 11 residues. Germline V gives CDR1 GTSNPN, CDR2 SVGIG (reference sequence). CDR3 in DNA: TGTGCCTGGGATTCGGGCGGTGAGCAGTTCTTC. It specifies CAWDSGGEQFF.

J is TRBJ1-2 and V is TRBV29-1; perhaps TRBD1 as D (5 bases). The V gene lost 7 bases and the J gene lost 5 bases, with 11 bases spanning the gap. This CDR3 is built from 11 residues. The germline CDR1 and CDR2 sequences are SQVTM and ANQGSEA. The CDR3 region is CSALWGYGYTF. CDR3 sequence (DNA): TGCAGCGCTCTCTGGGGGTATGGCTACACCTTC.

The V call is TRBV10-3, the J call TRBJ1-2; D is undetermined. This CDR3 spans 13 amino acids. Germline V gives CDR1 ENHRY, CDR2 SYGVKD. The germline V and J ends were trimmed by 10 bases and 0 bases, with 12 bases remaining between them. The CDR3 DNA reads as TGTGCCACCTCCCTCCAAGCTAACTATGGCTACACCTTC. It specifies CATSLQANYGYTF.

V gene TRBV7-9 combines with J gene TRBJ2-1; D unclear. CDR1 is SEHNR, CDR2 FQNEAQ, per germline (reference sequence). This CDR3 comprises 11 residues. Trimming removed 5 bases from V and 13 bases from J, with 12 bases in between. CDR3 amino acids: CASSRTDAQFF. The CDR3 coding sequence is TGTGCCAGCAGCCGAACGGACGCTCAGTTCTTC.

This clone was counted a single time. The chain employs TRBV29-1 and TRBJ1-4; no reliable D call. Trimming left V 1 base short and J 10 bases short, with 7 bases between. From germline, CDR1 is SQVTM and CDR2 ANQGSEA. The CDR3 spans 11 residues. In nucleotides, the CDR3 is TGCAGCGTTGAAGGGCGGGGAAAACTGTTTTTT. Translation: CSVEGRGKLFF.

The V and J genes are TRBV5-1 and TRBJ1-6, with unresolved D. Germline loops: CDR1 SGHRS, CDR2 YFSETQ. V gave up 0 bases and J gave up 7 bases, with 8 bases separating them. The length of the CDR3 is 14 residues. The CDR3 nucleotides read TGCGCCAGCAGCTTGGGGGCCCCAAATTCACCCCTCCACTTT. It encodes CASSLGAPNSPLHF.

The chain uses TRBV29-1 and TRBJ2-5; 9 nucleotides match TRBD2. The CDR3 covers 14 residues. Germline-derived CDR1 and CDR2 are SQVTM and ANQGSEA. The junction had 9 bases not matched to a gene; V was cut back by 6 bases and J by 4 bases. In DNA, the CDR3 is TGCAGCGTCCGATCGGGACTAGCTGGAGAGACCCAGTACTTC. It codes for CSVRSGLAGETQYF.

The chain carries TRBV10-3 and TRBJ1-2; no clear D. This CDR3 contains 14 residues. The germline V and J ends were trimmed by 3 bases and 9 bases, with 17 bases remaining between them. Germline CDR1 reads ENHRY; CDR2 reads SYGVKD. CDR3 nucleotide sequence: TGTGCCATCAGTGATAGTGGCAGGACCTCGAGCTACACCTTC. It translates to CAISDSGRTSSYTF.